This TCR beta chain was found in a study of T cell changes during pregnancy in multiple sclerosis. Sequencing used immunoSEQ multiplex PCR; TCRdb keeps in-frame clones, though not all of them. The sample holds roughly 38,000 clones, 80% to 90% seen once. The TCR sequence derives from a female donor with multiple sclerosis, enrolled in a pregnancy study. The sequencing here drew on CD4+ T cells from peripheral blood mononuclear cells, taken before pregnancy.

CDR3 sequence: CASSLPLGQGTYEQYF. The CDR3 bases are TGCGCCAGCAGCTTGCCACTGGGACAGGGGACCTACGAGCAGTACTTC. V and J are TRBV5-1 and TRBJ2-7; 10 bases are shared with TRBD1. In germline, CDR1 is SGHRS, CDR2 YFSETQ. The CDR3 has 16 amino acids. The V segment lost 1 base and the J segment 2 bases; nucleotides outside the gene matches: 6. The full variable domain, in which reference TRBV5-1 and TRBJ2-7 provide the parts outside the CDR3, is KAGVTQTPRYLIKTRGQQVTLSCSPISGHRSVSWYQQTPGQGLQFLFEYFSETQRNKGNFPGRFSGRQFSNSRSEMNVSTLELGDSALYLCASSLPLGQGTYEQYFGPGTRLTVT.